The 17 T cell receptor beta chains in this list originate from one sample, sequenced in a study of cytomegalovirus exposure and HLA in healthy donors. PCR primers comprised 60 Vbeta and 13 Jbeta primers. Generated by immunoSEQ multiplex PCR, the TCRdb table keeps only in-frame clones and is missing some. Here the sample spans about 160,000 clones, about 77% being singletons. Sample: PBMCs. All receptors derive from a male donor in good health and CMV-seropositive.

The V call is TRBV7-6, the J call TRBJ1-5; TRBD1 might be the D (5 bases). Between the trimmed V and J ends, which lost 3 bases and 7 bases, there was a span of 13 bases. Germline CDR1 is SGHVS and CDR2 is FNYEAQ. This CDR3 has 14 amino acids. In nucleotides, the CDR3 is TGTGCCAGCAGCTTGGTCCTTGGGGGGCAGCCCCAGCATTTT. Translated: CASSLVLGGQPQHF.

This clone was seen a handful of times. This chain joins TRBV4-3 and TRBJ1-3; the D gene is possibly TRBD1 (6 bases). The CDR3 length is 13 residues. The germline V gene has CDR1 LGHNA and CDR2 YSLEER. Trimming took 1 base from V and 13 from J, leaving 14 bases between them. The CDR3 DNA follows: TGCGCCAGCAGCCAAGTTTGGGGAAGGGGGATATATTTT. It yields the protein CASSQVWGRGIYF.

For the CDR3, the DNA is TGTGCCAGCAGCCCAACACCGGGACTCAGGGAAGATACGCAGTATTTT. Protein: CASSPTPGLREDTQYF. The chain carries TRBV7-9 and TRBJ2-3; TRBD2 might be the D (6 bases). The germline V and J ends were trimmed by 5 bases and 5 bases, with 20 bases remaining between them. The germline V gene encodes CDR1 SEHNR and CDR2 FQNEAQ (reference sequence). The CDR3 is made up of 16 amino acids.

This sequence joins TRBV5-4 and TRBJ1-1, with TRBD1 identical over 9 bases. Trimming took 2 bases from V and 4 from J; bases not matched to a gene: 6. Per germline, CDR1 SGHNT and CDR2 YYREEE (reference sequence). The CDR3 is 15 amino acids. The CDR3 coding sequence is TGTGCCAGCAGCTTTGGGACAGGGAGGAGCACTGAAGCTTTCTTT. It encodes CASSFGTGRSTEAFF.

This clone appeared a few times. This chain uses TRBV4-2 with TRBJ1-6; D is perhaps TRBD1 (6 bases). V was clipped by 5 bases and J by 7 bases, with 12 bases between them. This CDR3 has 14 residues. Germline V gene lookup returns CDR1 LGHNA and CDR2 YNFKEQ. CDR3 DNA: TGTGCCAGCAGCACCCGGGACACAAATTCACCCCTCCACTTT. It encodes CASSTRDTNSPLHF.

The chain joins TRBV5-4 to TRBJ2-3; perhaps TRBD2 as D (5 bases). CDR1 is SGHNT and CDR2 is YYREEE in the germline V gene (reference sequence). The V gene lost 4 bases and the J gene lost 6 bases, with 12 bases spanning the gap. CDR3 length: 13 residues. The CDR3 DNA reads TGTGCCAGCAGCGAGCGGAATTCGGATACGCAGTATTTT. It codes for CASSERNSDTQYF.

The genes are TRBV2 and TRBJ2-7; TRBD1 matches at 11 bases. The CDR3 consists of 15 residues. V lost 6 bases to trimming and J lost 4 bases; unmatched junction nucleotides: 8. The germline gives CDR1 SNHLY, CDR2 FYNNEI. The CDR3 DNA reads TGTGCCAGCAGCGCGGGACAGGGGGTATTATACGAGCAGTACTTC. Its translation: CASSAGQGVLYEQYF.

The rearrangement joins TRBV10-1 to TRBJ2-7; 10 nucleotides line up with TRBD1. The V and J ends lost 6 bases and 3 bases, in that order; junction bases with no gene match: 8. Germline values: CDR1 WNHNN, CDR2 SYGVQD (reference sequence). The CDR3 loop spans 15 amino acids. The CDR3 sequence: CASSSDRGALYEQYF. CDR3 sequence (DNA): TGCGCCAGCAGCTCGGACAGGGGGGCTCTCTACGAGCAGTACTTC.

The chain combines TRBV7-9 with TRBJ2-2, with TRBD1 matching over 8 bases. Germline V CDR1 and CDR2: SEHNR, FQNEAQ (reference sequence). V lost 2 bases to trimming and J lost 2 bases; unmatched junction nucleotides: 4. CDR3 size: 16 residues. The CDR3 DNA reads as TGTGCCAGCAGCTTAATGGGGACAGGCAACACCGGGGAGCTGTTTTTT. It yields the protein CASSLMGTGNTGELFF.

The chain uses TRBV7-2 and TRBJ2-1; 9 bases agree with TRBD2. The CDR3 is 15 amino acids. Germline CDR1 SGHTA, CDR2 FQGNSA. Trimming removed 5 bases from V and 9 bases from J; junction bases left unmatched: 11. The CDR3 bases are TGTGCCAGCAGCCGTGTGGCGGGGGGGCCCAGTGAGCAGTTCTTC. Translation: CASSRVAGGPSEQFF.

This chain links TRBV30 with TRBJ2-5; a possible D gene is TRBD2 (6 bases). Per germline, CDR1 GTSNPN and CDR2 SVGIG (reference sequence). This CDR3 comprises 12 residues. Trimming left V 5 bases short and J 2 bases short, with 9 bases between. CDR3 in amino acids: CAWGRGQETQYF. The CDR3 DNA sequence: TGTGCCTGGGGCCGGGGGCAAGAGACCCAGTACTTC.

The chain recombines TRBV5-4 with TRBJ2-5; 12 bases fit TRBD2. V lost 0 bases, J lost 2 bases, and 2 bases stayed unmatched. The germline V gene encodes CDR1 SGHNT and CDR2 YYREEE (reference sequence). The CDR3 extends over 16 amino acids. The chain's CDR3 is CASSLELAGGQETQYF. For the CDR3, the DNA is TGTGCCAGCAGCTTGGAGCTAGCGGGGGGGCAAGAGACCCAGTACTTC. The whole variable domain, remainder taken from reference TRBV5-4 and TRBJ2-5, is ETGVTQSPTHLIKTRGQQVTLRCSSQSGHNTVSWYQQALGQGPQFIFQYYREEENGRGNFPPRFSGLQFPNYSSELNVNALELDDSALYLCASSLELAGGQETQYFGPGTRLLVL.

The V call is TRBV27, the J call TRBJ2-3, with 8 bases aligning to TRBD1. This CDR3 comprises 15 residues. Germline CDR1 MNHEY, CDR2 SMNVEV (reference sequence). The ends lost 2 bases at V and 4 bases at J; junction bases unmatched: 5. For the CDR3, the DNA is TGTGCCAGCAGTTTAGAACCAGGGGGCCCAGATACGCAGTATTTT. Amino acids: CASSLEPGGPDTQYF.

Of note for this clone: At one boundary the junction diverges from the germline segment, which might be a read error. The rearrangement uses TRBV18 and TRBJ1-3; D is uncertain. The CDR3 covers 13 residues. The V gene's germline CDR1 is KGHSH and CDR2 LQKENI. The DNA of the CDR3 is TGTGCCAGCTCACCGACAACTGGAAGCACCATATATTTT. Protein: CASSPTTGSTIYF.

This rearrangement joins TRBV6-5 to TRBJ2-3; TRBD2 is a possible D gene (6 bases). Trimming took off 1 base at V and 4 bases at J, with 12 bases between the two ends. Germline V gene lookup returns CDR1 MNHEY and CDR2 SVGAGI. The CDR3 loop spans 15 amino acids. CDR3 DNA sequence: TGTGCCAGCAGTTACTTCGCGGCTAGCGCAGATACGCAGTATTTT. Translation gives CASSYFAASADTQYF.

The rearrangement links TRBV5-4 to TRBJ2-3; D gene unclear. This CDR3 region has 12 residues. Germline V CDR1 and CDR2: SGHNT, YYREEE (reference sequence). V lost 4 bases, J lost 4 bases, and 7 bases lay in between. CDR3 DNA sequence: TGTGCCAGCAGCCTAGAGGCAGATACGCAGTATTTT. As protein: CASSLEADTQYF.

The chain uses TRBV6-1 and TRBJ2-4; 10 bases agree with TRBD1. The CDR3 has 13 residues. V lost 3 bases to trimming and J lost 11 bases; unmatched junction nucleotides: 4. Germline lookup yields CDR1 MNHNS and CDR2 SASEGT. The DNA of the CDR3 is TGTGCCAGCAGTGATATAGGACAGGGGGTTCAGTACTTC. Translating it yields CASSDIGQGVQYF.